The 25 T cell receptor beta chains presented below share a single source sample, sequenced in a study of PD-1 blockade in classical Hodgkin lymphoma. Using immunoSEQ multiplex PCR, the repertoire was profiled, and TCRdb retains in-frame clones only, with some absent. The sample carries 12,000 or so clones, 84% recorded once. After autologous stem cell transplantation all patients relapsed, and prior brentuximab vedotin exposure differed between cohorts. Through magnetic negative selection, CD8+ T cells were separated from PBMCs that had been thawed. Material: CD8+ T cells from blood, obtained at baseline. The receptors originated from a human donor with classical Hodgkin lymphoma.

V and J are TRBV4-3 and TRBJ1-1, with no clear D. The CDR3 loop spans 16 amino acids. Germline assignment: CDR1 LGHNA and CDR2 YSLEER. V lost 0 bases and J lost 0, with 11 bases in between. The CDR3 here is CASSQDFTSMNTEAFF. The CDR3 bases are TGCGCCAGCAGCCAAGATTTTACAAGTATGAACACTGAAGCTTTCTTT.

V usage is TRBV7-9 and J usage is TRBJ2-5; no reliable D call. The CDR3 runs to 13 residues. Germline CDR1 is SEHNR and CDR2 is FQNEAQ (reference sequence). V lost 5 bases and J lost 5, with 12 bases in between. The CDR3 here is CASSLGRYETQYF. CDR3 coding DNA: TGTGCCAGCAGCCTGGGTCGGTATGAGACCCAGTACTTC.

The V and J genes are TRBV11-2 and TRBJ2-7; D may match TRBD1 or TRBD2 (7 bases each). The CDR3 length is 16 residues. Germline CDR1 reads SGHAT; CDR2 reads FQNNGV. V was shortened by 5 bases and J by 4 bases, with 21 bases between the two germline ends. The CDR3 loop is CASSPGGAGDTYEQYF. The CDR3 nucleotides read TGTGCCAGCAGCCCAGGGGGGGCGGGAGACACGTACGAGCAGTACTTC.

The chain is built from TRBV5-1 and TRBJ2-2; 9 bases are a match to TRBD2. CDR1 and CDR2 (germline): SGHRS, YFSETQ. J lost 3 bases, V lost 5 bases, and 8 bases had no gene match. The CDR3 extends over 16 amino acids. In nucleotides, the CDR3 is TGCGCCAGCAGTCCGTCAGCGGGAGGCTACACCGGGGAGCTGTTTTTT. Translated, it gives CASSPSAGGYTGELFF.

The J gene is TRBJ2-1, the V gene TRBV6-1; the match to TRBD2 covers 12 bases. Trimming cost V 4 bases and J 5 bases; bases outside gene matches: 3. Looked up from germline, CDR1 is MNHNS and CDR2 is SASEGT. This CDR3 spans 15 amino acids. The CDR3 sequence is CASSVLAGGDNEQFF. CDR3 sequence (DNA): TGTGCCAGCAGTGTGCTAGCGGGAGGGGACAATGAGCAGTTCTTC.

This clone was seen only a few times. Here the CDR3 reads CAISSLGQSNYGYTF. The CDR3 DNA follows: TGTGCCATCAGTTCCTTAGGGCAGAGTAACTATGGCTACACCTTC. The chain combines TRBV10-3 with TRBJ1-2, with unresolved D. Germline CDR1 ENHRY, CDR2 SYGVKD. This CDR3 is built from 15 residues. Trimming left V 5 bases short and J 1 base short, with 14 bases between.

This chain links TRBV6-4 with TRBJ2-3; D is perhaps TRBD1 (6 bases). The germline gives CDR1 MRHNA, CDR2 SNTAGT. The CDR3 consists of 17 residues. Between the trimmed V and J ends, which lost 2 bases and 2 bases, there was a span of 17 bases. Here the CDR3 DNA reads TGTGCCAGCAGTGACGGGAACAGGGCGGTCTCCACAGATACGCAGTATTTT. Translated: CASSDGNRAVSTDTQYF.

The chain couples TRBV4-3 to TRBJ1-1, with D maybe TRBD1 (5 bases). Germline loops: CDR1 LGHNA, CDR2 YSLEER. V lost 5 bases and J lost 1, with 8 bases in between. The CDR3 covers 13 residues. The CDR3, as DNA: TGCGCCAGCAGCGAAGGGACGAACACTGAAGCTTTCTTT. Its translation: CASSEGTNTEAFF.

This clone was detected once. This chain links TRBV13 with TRBJ2-7; a possible D gene is TRBD1 (5 bases). Trimming shortened V by 10 bases and J by 2 bases, and 15 bases separated the two germline ends. This CDR3 contains 13 residues. Germline CDR1 is PRHDT and CDR2 is FYEKMQ (reference sequence). CDR3 DNA sequence: TGTGCCACCAAGTACCAGGGCGCCTACGAGCAGTACTTC. Translated: CATKYQGAYEQYF.

This clone has only a few counts. The chain combines TRBV19 with TRBJ1-2; D is unresolved. The V end was cut by 3 bases, the J end by 6 bases, with 14 bases between. Germline loops: CDR1 LNHDA, CDR2 SQIVND (reference sequence). The length of the CDR3 is 14 residues. CDR3 region: CASSMVAPRDGYTF. CDR3 DNA: TGTGCCAGTAGTATGGTGGCCCCGAGGGATGGCTACACCTTC.

The CDR3 here is CASSSMGVEQYF. The CDR3, as DNA: TGTGCCAGCAGCTCCATGGGGGTCGAGCAGTACTTC. This chain connects TRBV5-6 to TRBJ2-7; perhaps D is TRBD1 or TRBD2 (5 bases each). The CDR3 spans 12 residues. Germline CDR1 SGHDT, CDR2 YYEEEE. Trimming cost V 3 bases and J 6 bases, with 10 bases left between them.

The chain recombines TRBV29-1 with TRBJ1-2, with D possibly TRBD1 on 5 matching bases. The CDR3 consists of 11 residues. In germline, CDR1 is SQVTM, CDR2 ANQGSEA. Trimming took 7 bases from V and 6 from J, leaving 12 bases between them. CDR3 DNA: TGCAGCGCCGGGGGTCGGGATGGCTACACCTTC. It encodes CSAGGRDGYTF. Filled out from reference TRBV29-1 and TRBJ1-2, the complete variable domain reads SAVISQKPSRDICQRGTSLTIQCQVDSQVTMMFWYRQQPGQSLTLIATANQGSEATYESGFVIDKFPISRPNLTFSTLTVSNMSPEDSSIYLCSAGGRDGYTFGSGTRLTVV.

V is TRBV19 and J is TRBJ2-1, with 11 bases lining up with TRBD1. J was trimmed by 6 bases and V by 4 bases; bases with no gene match: 8. Germline V gene sequence: CDR1 LNHDA, CDR2 SQIVND (reference sequence). The CDR3 has 16 residues. The CDR3 nucleotides are TGTGCCAGTAGTAAAGGGGGACAGGGGGTAAGCAATGAGCAGTTCTTC. Translation: CASSKGGQGVSNEQFF.

V is TRBV6-5 and J is TRBJ2-6, with unresolved D. The CDR3 covers 15 residues. Germline lookup yields CDR1 MNHEY and CDR2 SVGAGI. The germline V and J ends were trimmed by 0 bases and 0 bases, with 3 bases remaining between them. CDR3 nucleotide sequence: TGTGCCAGCAGTTACTCCAGCTCTGGGGCCAACGTCCTGACTTTC. Translated, it gives CASSYSSSGANVLTF.

The chain is built from TRBV7-6 and TRBJ2-2; D is possibly TRBD2 (6 bases). From germline, CDR1 is SGHVS and CDR2 FNYEAQ. This CDR3 has 17 amino acids. Trimming removed 5 bases from V and 1 base from J, with 17 bases in between. The CDR3 is CASSPVERAWNTGELFF. The CDR3 bases are TGTGCCAGCAGCCCCGTAGAGCGGGCTTGGAACACCGGGGAGCTGTTTTTT.

This chain links TRBV27 with TRBJ2-7, with D perhaps TRBD2 (6 bases). CDR3 length equals 14 residues. Per germline, CDR1 MNHEY and CDR2 SMNVEV (reference sequence). V dropped 2 bases and J dropped 4 bases, with 12 bases sitting between them. This CDR3 is CASSLTGVRYEQYF. CDR3 in DNA: TGTGCCAGCAGTTTAACGGGAGTGAGGTACGAGCAGTACTTC.

The chain joins TRBV7-2 to TRBJ2-1; no firm D call. CDR1 is SGHTA and CDR2 is FQGNSA in the germline V gene. The CDR3 sequence is 15 residues long. Trimming took 1 base from V and 8 from J, leaving 15 bases between them. CDR3 nucleotide sequence: TGTGCCAGCAGCTTAGGTCGCTTAGGTATGGATGAGCAGTTCTTC. This translates into CASSLGRLGMDEQFF.

The CDR3 protein is CASSQGETQYF. The DNA of the CDR3 is TGTGCCAGCAGCCAAGGAGAGACCCAGTACTTC. The chain is built from TRBV6-6 and TRBJ2-5; D gene ambiguous. The ends were cut back, 6 bases at V and 4 bases at J, with 6 bases in the middle. Germline CDR1 reads MNHNY; CDR2 reads SVGAGI (reference sequence). The CDR3 totals 11 residues.

The rearrangement links TRBV11-2 to TRBJ2-7; D uncertain. The CDR3 is made up of 13 amino acids. Germline V gene data show CDR1 as SGHAT and CDR2 as FQNNGV. V lost 5 bases, J lost 2 bases, and 10 bases lay in between. The CDR3: CASSPGLAYEQYF. DNA of the CDR3: TGTGCCAGCAGCCCCGGGTTAGCCTACGAGCAGTACTTC.

This chain links TRBV19 with TRBJ2-1, with D uncertain. The CDR3 is made up of 16 amino acids. Trimming took 7 bases from V and 0 from J, leaving 16 bases between them. Germline V gives CDR1 LNHDA, CDR2 SQIVND (reference sequence). CDR3 sequence reads: CASISDPSSSYNEQFF. CDR3 DNA: TGTGCCAGTATAAGTGATCCCTCAAGCTCCTACAATGAGCAGTTCTTC.

The chain couples TRBV19 to TRBJ1-1; no reliable D call. Germline V gene data show CDR1 as LNHDA and CDR2 as SQIVND (reference sequence). The CDR3 runs to 15 residues. V lost 6 bases and J lost 1, with 15 bases in between. Written as DNA, the CDR3 is TGTGCCAGTAGCGGATCCGTCCAGGCGAACACTGAAGCTTTCTTT. It is translated as CASSGSVQANTEAFF.

The genes are TRBV7-6 and TRBJ2-7; 12 bases match TRBD1. The V gene's germline CDR1 is SGHVS and CDR2 FNYEAQ. The CDR3 has 15 residues. V trimming: 1 base; J trimming: 6 bases; junction bases outside the gene matches: 4. CDR3 loop: CASSLEGTGGGEQYF. The CDR3 DNA is TGTGCCAGCAGCTTAGAAGGGACAGGGGGCGGCGAGCAGTACTTC. The complete variable domain, with remaining parts taken from reference TRBV7-6 and TRBJ2-7, reads GAGVSQSPRYKVTKRGQDVALRCDPISGHVSLYWYRQALGQGPEFLTYFNYEAQQDKSGLPNDRFSAERPEGSISTLTIQRTEQRDSAMYRCASSLEGTGGGEQYFGPGTRLTVT.

This chain joins TRBV5-1 and TRBJ2-7; D may be TRBD2 (5 bases). Deletions cut 4 bases from V and 0 bases from J, with 11 bases between. This CDR3 has 14 residues. In germline, CDR1 is SGHRS, CDR2 YFSETQ. The CDR3: CASSDLGVSYEQYF. The CDR3 DNA is TGCGCCAGCAGCGACCTCGGGGTCTCCTACGAGCAGTACTTC.

The chain links TRBV29-1 to TRBJ2-1; 7 nucleotides align to TRBD2. The J segment lost 2 bases and the V segment lost 6 bases, leaving 4 bases of the junction unmatched. The CDR3 length is 13 residues. CDR1 and CDR2 (germline): SQVTM, ANQGSEA. The CDR3 DNA reads as TGCAGCGTCGGGCGGGGGACCTACAATGAGCAGTTCTTC. Translation: CSVGRGTYNEQFF.

This clone was found once. The rearrangement links TRBV6-5 to TRBJ1-5; D not resolved. Trimming shortened V by 2 bases and J by 3 bases, and 5 bases separated the two germline ends. The CDR3 contains 13 residues. From germline, CDR1 is MNHEY and CDR2 SVGAGI. CDR3 residues: CASSYMSNQPQHF. CDR3 bases: TGTGCCAGCAGTTACATGTCCAATCAGCCCCAGCATTTT.